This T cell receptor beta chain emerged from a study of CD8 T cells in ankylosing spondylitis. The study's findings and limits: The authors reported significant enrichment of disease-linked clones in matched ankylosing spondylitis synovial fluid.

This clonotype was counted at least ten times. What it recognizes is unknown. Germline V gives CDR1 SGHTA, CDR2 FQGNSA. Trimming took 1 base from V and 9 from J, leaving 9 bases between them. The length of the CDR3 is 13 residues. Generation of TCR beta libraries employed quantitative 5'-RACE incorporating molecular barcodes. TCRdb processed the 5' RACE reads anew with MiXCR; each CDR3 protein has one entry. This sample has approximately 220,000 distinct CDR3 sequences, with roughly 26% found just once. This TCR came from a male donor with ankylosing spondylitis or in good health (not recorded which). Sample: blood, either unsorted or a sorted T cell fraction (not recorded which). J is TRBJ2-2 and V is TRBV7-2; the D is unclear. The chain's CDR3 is CASSLEVYRELFF. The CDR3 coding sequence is TGTGCCAGCAGCTTAGAAGTTTACCGGGAGCTGTTTTTT. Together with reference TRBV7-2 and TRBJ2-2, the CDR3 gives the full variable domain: GAGVSQSPSNKVTEKGKDVELRCDPISGHTALYWYRQSLGQGLEFLIYFQGNSAPDKSGLPSDRFSAERTGGSVSTLTIQRTQQEDSAVYLCASSLEVYRELFFGEGSRLTVL.